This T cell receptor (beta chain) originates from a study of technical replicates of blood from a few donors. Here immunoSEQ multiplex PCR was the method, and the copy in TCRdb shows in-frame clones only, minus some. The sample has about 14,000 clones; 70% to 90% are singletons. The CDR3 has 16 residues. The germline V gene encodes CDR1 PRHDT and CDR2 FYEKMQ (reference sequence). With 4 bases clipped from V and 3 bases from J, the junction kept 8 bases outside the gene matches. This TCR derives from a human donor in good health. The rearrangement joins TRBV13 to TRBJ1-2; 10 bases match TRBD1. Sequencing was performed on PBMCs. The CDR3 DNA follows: TGTGCCAGCAGCTCAATTCCCGGGACAGGGGACTATGGCTACACCTTC. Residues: CASSSIPGTGDYGYTF.